This TCR beta chain was obtained from a study of T cell responses to AZD1222 COVID-19 vaccine. Study-wide results and limits: Donor demographics were predominantly white British with a female majority; clonal diversity may be underestimated. Mapped onto spike, vaccine-associated CD4 TCRs spanned it and were dominant at 160-218 and 743-854.

Method: immunoSEQ multiplex PCR; TCRdb's copy keeps in-frame clones and lacks some. The sample holds tens of thousands of clones, 85% to 90% seen once. V lost 4 bases, J lost 6 bases, and 9 bases stayed unmatched. Germline CDR1 reads SQVTM; CDR2 reads ANQGSEA. This CDR3 region has 15 residues. This clone is termed medium-sized. The antigen remains undetermined. Here the sequenced sample was peripheral blood, taken on day 0 of AZD1222 vaccination. V usage is TRBV29-1 and J usage is TRBJ2-1, with 10 bases aligning to TRBD2. The sequence came from an adult in good health. Written as DNA, the CDR3 is TGCAGCGTTGCTGCCTCTAGCGGGGGTGGCAATGAGCAGTTCTTC. Translating it yields CSVAASSGGGNEQFF.